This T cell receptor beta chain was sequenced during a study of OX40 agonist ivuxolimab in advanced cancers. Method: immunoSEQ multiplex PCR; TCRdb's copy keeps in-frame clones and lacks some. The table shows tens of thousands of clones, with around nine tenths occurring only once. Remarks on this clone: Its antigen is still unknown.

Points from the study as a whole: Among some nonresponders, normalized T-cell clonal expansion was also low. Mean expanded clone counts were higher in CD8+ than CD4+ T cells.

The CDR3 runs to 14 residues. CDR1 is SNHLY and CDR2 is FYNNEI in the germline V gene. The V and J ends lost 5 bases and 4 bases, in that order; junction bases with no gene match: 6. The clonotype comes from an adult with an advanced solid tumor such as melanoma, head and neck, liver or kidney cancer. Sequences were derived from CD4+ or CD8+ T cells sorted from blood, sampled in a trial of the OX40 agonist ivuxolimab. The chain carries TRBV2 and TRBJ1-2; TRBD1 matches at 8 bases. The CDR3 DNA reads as TGTGCCAGCAGTCGACAGGGGATAGGCTATGGCTACACCTTC. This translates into CASSRQGIGYGYTF.